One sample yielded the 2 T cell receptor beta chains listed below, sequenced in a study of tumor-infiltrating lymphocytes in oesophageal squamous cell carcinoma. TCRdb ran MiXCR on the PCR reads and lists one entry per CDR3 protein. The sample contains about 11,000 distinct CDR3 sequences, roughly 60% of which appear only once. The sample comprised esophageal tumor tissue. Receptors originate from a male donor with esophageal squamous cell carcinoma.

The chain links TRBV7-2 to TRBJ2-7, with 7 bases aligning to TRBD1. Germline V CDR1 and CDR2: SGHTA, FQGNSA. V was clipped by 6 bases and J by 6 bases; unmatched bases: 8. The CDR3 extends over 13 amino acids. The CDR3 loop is CASSLSDRAEQYF. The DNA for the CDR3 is TGTGCCAGCAGTCTCAGCGACAGGGCCGAGCAGTACTTC.

The CDR3 DNA reads TGTGCCAGCAGCTTCGGAGGGGGGCAAGAGACCCAGTACTTC. This gives the protein CASSFGGGQETQYF. The genes are TRBV7-8 and TRBJ2-5; possibly TRBD1 or TRBD2 for D (6 bases each). Trimming took 3 bases from V and 2 from J, leaving 10 bases between them. The CDR3 is 14 amino acids. Per germline, CDR1 SGHVS and CDR2 FQNEAQ.